This TCR beta chain is drawn from a study of radiotherapy plus CTLA-4 blockade in lung cancer. This clone has more than one count but fewer than ten. Assay: immunoSEQ multiplex PCR; the TCRdb copy retains only in-frame clones and omits some. The sample holds about 100,000 clones, around 82% seen once. Germline V gene data show CDR1 as MNHEY and CDR2 as SVGAGI. This CDR3 has 14 amino acids. This specimen consisted of peripheral blood, obtained from a patient treated with radiotherapy plus ipilimumab. This chain links TRBV6-5 with TRBJ2-5; D assignment may be TRBD1 or TRBD2 (5 bases each). Matching the DNA end better, TRBJ2-7 makes the J call doubtful. The receptor comes from a human donor with non-small cell lung cancer who had stable disease on radiotherapy plus ipilimumab. The CDR3 spells CASSPGAGADEQYF. The CDR3 DNA reads TGTGCCAGCAGTCCCGGGGCAGGAGCCGACGAGCAGTACTTC.